Only a few counts were recorded for the clone carrying this T cell receptor beta chain. Via MiXCR, TCRdb re-called the RT-PCR reads, giving one row per CDR3 protein. This table has 45,000 to 65,000 distinct CDR3 sequences, about an eighth appearing once. Germline CDR1 is SGHRS and CDR2 is YFSETQ. Deletions cut 4 bases from V and 2 bases from J, with 16 bases between. The CDR3 runs 15 residues. This entry is derived from a study of patients and donors after allogeneic stem cell transplantation. The source is a human donor who was either an allogeneic HSCT recipient or a stem cell or donor lymphocyte infusion donor (not recorded which). It is not recorded whose cells these are; they may come from a transplant donor. Sequenced sample: blood, either unsorted or a sorted T cell fraction (not recorded which). The V gene is TRBV5-1, the J gene TRBJ2-7; D is unclear. The chain's CDR3 is CASSIGSGLPYEQYF. The CDR3 DNA reads TGCGCCAGCAGCATAGGGTCAGGCCTTCCCTACGAGCAGTACTTC.